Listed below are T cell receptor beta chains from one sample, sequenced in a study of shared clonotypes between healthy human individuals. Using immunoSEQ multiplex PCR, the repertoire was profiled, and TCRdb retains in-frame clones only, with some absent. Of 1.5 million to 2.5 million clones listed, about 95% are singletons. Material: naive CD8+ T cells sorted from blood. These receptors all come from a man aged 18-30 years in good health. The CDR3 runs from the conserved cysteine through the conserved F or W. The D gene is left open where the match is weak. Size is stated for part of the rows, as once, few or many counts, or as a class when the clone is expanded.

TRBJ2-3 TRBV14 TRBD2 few TGTGCCAGCAGCCGGGGACTAGCGGCCACAGATACGCAGTATTTT CASSRGLAATDTQYF
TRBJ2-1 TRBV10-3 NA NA TGTGCCATCAGAGAACCAGGAACAGGGAGGGAGCAGTTCTTC CAIREPGTGREQFF
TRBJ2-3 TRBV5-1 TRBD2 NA TGCGCCAGCAGCTTGGAGGGACTAGCGGGAGGATGGGGCACAGATACGCAGTATTTT CASSLEGLAGGWGTDTQYF
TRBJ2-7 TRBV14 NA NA TGTGCCAGCAGCCAGAGTCAGGGGACACGGCCCTACGAGCAGTACTTC CASSQSQGTRPYEQYF
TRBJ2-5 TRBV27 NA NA TGTGCCAGCAGTTTTGAGGGGAAAGAGACCCAGTACTTC CASSFEGKETQYF
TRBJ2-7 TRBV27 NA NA TGTGCCAGCAGTTTAGGATACGAGCAGTACTTC CASSLGYEQYF
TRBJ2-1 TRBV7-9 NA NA TGTGCCAGCAGCTCCCAGGGCAATGAGCAGTTCTTC CASSSQGNEQFF
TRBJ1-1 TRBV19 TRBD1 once TGTGCCAGTAGGCTCGACAGGGCGAACACTGAAGCTTTCTTT CASRLDRANTEAFF
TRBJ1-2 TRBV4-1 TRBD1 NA TGCGCCAGCAGCCAAGAGGTCGAGGGGGCGAACTATGGCTACACCTTC CASSQEVEGANYGYTF
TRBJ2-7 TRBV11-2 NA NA TGTGCCAGCAGCTTAGAGGGCAGCTCCTACGAGCAGTACTTC CASSLEGSSYEQYF
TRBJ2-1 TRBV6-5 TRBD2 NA TGTGCCAGCAGTTACTCCTCTAGCGGGAGCAACAATGAGCAGTTCTTC CASSYSSSGSNNEQFF
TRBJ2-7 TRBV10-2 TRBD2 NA TGCGCCAGCAGTGACCTGGGACTAGCCTACGAGCAGTACTTC CASSDLGLAYEQYF
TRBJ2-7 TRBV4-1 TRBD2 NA TGCGCCAGCAGCCATGCTAGCGGGGACTACGAGCAGTACTTC CASSHASGDYEQYF
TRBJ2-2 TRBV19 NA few TGTGCCAGTAGTCCAGGGATCGGCGGGGAGCTGTTTTTT CASSPGIGGELFF
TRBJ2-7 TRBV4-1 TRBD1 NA TGCGCCAGCAGCCAGAATCCCTCCCCAGGGGGTAAGGGCTACGAGCAGTACTTC CASSQNPSPGGKGYEQYF
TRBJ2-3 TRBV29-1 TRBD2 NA TGCAGCGTTGCGGGACTAGCGTCAGATACGCAGTATTTT CSVAGLASDTQYF
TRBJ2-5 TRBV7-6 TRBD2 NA TGTGCCAGCAGCTTAGCCGCCGGGGGGGAGACCCAGTACTTC CASSLAAGGETQYF
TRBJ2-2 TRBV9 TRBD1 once TGTGCCAGCAGCGGGGGACAGGGGAGGTACACCGGGGAGCTGTTTTTT CASSGGQGRYTGELFF
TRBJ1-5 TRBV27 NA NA TGTGCCAGCGGGAAGGGTAATCAGCCCCAGCATTTT CASGKGNQPQHF
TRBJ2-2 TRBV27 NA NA TGTGCCAGCAGTTCACCCTTCCGAAGCACCGGGGAGCTGTTTTTT CASSSPFRSTGELFF
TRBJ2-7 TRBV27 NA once TGTGCCAGCAGTTCAACCGGGGACCGGGAGTCTTACGAGCAGTACTTC CASSSTGDRESYEQYF
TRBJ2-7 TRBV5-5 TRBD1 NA TGTGCCAGCAGCTTCTCCGGGACAGGGTTTAACGAGCAGTACTTC CASSFSGTGFNEQYF
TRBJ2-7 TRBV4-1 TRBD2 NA TGCGCCAGCAGCTTAGCGGGAACCTACGAGCAGTACTTC CASSLAGTYEQYF
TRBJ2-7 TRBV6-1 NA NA TGTGCCAGCAGTGAGATGGGTTCGGCCTACGAGCAGTACTTC CASSEMGSAYEQYF